This T cell receptor beta chain was identified during a study of regulatory T cells in long-lasting Graves disease. Whole-study findings and limits: No thyroid tissue was studied; the work used peripheral blood only.

The CDR3 extends over 13 amino acids. V gave up 4 bases and J gave up 5 bases, with 12 bases separating them. From germline, CDR1 is GTSNPN and CDR2 SVGIG (reference sequence). HTBI primers from iRepertoire and Arm-PCR of CDR3 regions yielded the TCR beta libraries. TCRdb used MiXCR to reprocess the multiplex PCR reads, holding one entry per CDR3 protein. The repertoire has some 490,000 distinct CDR3 sequences, around 13% of them found once; the top ten carry 8% to 10%. To note about this clonotype: The antigen is undetermined.

Time point denoted: newly diagnosed GD, antithyroid drugs for less than 3 months. With RNA extracted from PBMCs as input, the TCR library was made. This sample also appeared in a second study, on T cells in Graves' hyperthyroidism and ophthalmopathy. That work contributes: The HTBI primer set drove a first-round RT-PCR of the TCR CDR3.

The receptor comes from a woman between 25 and 40 years old with Graves disease. The genes are TRBV30 and TRBJ1-5; D is undetermined. The material was peripheral blood mononuclear cells (PBMCs), obtained at new diagnosis, from a patient treated with antithyroid drugs. The CDR3: CAWNKGMHQPQHF. As DNA, the CDR3 is TGTGCCTGGAATAAGGGAATGCATCAGCCCCAGCATTTT.